This TCR beta chain comes out of a study of cytomegalovirus exposure and HLA in healthy donors. General study points: Productive status was seen about 90% or about 30% of the time for most TCR beta V segments in an earlier analysis. Association of a missense DCLRE1C variant with TCR beta V- and J-gene trimming was reported in a later analysis. The study listed 164 cytomegalovirus-associated TCR beta chains. When the data were analyzed later, several of the most significant clusters appeared to be linked to common viral pathogens.

60 Vbeta and 13 Jbeta primers were used in PCR. Measured with immunoSEQ multiplex PCR; TCRdb has only the in-frame clones, and not every one. The repertoire includes 130,000 or so clones, roughly 78% of them detected once, and around 3% sits in the top ten. In regard to this clone: The antigen is undetermined.

Losses at the gene ends were 5 bases for V and 5 bases for J; bases not matched to a gene: 17. The CDR3 length is 18 residues. Germline V gives CDR1 SEHNR, CDR2 FQNEAQ (reference sequence). The TCR comes from a man aged 18 to 29 in good health and CMV-seropositive. The chain carries TRBV7-9 and TRBJ2-3; 9 bases are a match to TRBD1. The sequenced sample consisted of PBMCs. The CDR3 loop reads CASSNPDRGQKGRDTQYF. DNA of the CDR3: TGTGCCAGCAGCAATCCGGACAGGGGCCAAAAAGGCAGAGATACGCAGTATTTT.